Ten or more counts support the clone carrying this T cell receptor (beta chain). As for time point: newly diagnosed GD, antithyroid drugs for less than 3 months. PBMCs were the source of the RNA used for TCR sequencing. This entry belongs to a study of regulatory T cells in long-lasting Graves disease. With iRepertoire HTBI primers and Arm-PCR of CDR3 regions, TCR beta libraries were built. TCRdb re-analysed the multiplex PCR reads in MiXCR, keeping a single row per CDR3 protein. Among 450,000 to 600,000 distinct CDR3 sequences listed, about 14% were seen once. Germline loops: CDR1 SEHNR, CDR2 FQNEAQ (reference sequence). The CDR3 sequence is 16 residues long. Trimming took 1 base from V and 8 from J; bases not matched to a gene: 8. These same records also appear under a second study, on T cells in Graves' hyperthyroidism and ophthalmopathy.

The source of this sequence is a man in his thirties or forties with Graves disease. Sequenced material: peripheral blood mononuclear cells (PBMCs), taken at new diagnosis, from a patient treated with antithyroid drugs. V is TRBV7-9 and J is TRBJ2-1; 10 bases fit TRBD1. The CDR3 here is CASSLVRQGAHDEQFF. Written as DNA, the CDR3 is TGTGCCAGCAGCTTAGTGCGACAGGGGGCCCACGATGAGCAGTTCTTC.